A single sample is the source of the 13 T cell receptor beta chains below, sequenced in a study of blood T cell repertoires in COVID-19. Sequenced by immunoSEQ multiplex PCR; TCRdb stores in-frame clones only, minus some. The repertoire holds roughly 120,000 clones, with more than 75% as singletons. The sequenced sample consisted of peripheral blood. The source of these receptors is a woman aged 45-65 years with acute or convalescent COVID-19.

The chain links TRBV2 to TRBJ1-4, with 8 bases lining up with TRBD1. Germline-derived CDR1 and CDR2 are SNHLY and FYNNEI. V lost 4 bases, J lost 8 bases, and 9 bases stayed unmatched. The CDR3 is 15 amino acids. Here the CDR3 reads CASSVVDRGGEKLFF. DNA for the CDR3: TGTGCCAGCAGTGTTGTTGACAGGGGTGGCGAAAAACTGTTTTTT.

The J gene is TRBJ2-3, the V gene TRBV19; D perhaps matches TRBD2 (5 bases). This CDR3 is 16 amino acids long. Per the germline V gene, CDR1 is LNHDA and CDR2 is SQIVND (reference sequence). V lost 6 bases, J lost 2 bases, and 18 bases lay in between. CDR3 bases: TGTGCCAGTAGGTTTTTTACGCGGGTGCACACAGATACGCAGTATTTT. Amino acid sequence: CASRFFTRVHTDTQYF.

The CDR3 coding sequence is TGCGCCAGCAGCTTGGGCCAGGGGGCATTCGGGGAGCTGTTTTTT. It codes for CASSLGQGAFGELFF. The genes are TRBV5-1 and TRBJ2-2; 8 nucleotides align to TRBD1. J lost 7 bases, V lost 0 bases, and 5 bases had no gene match. The CDR3 has 15 amino acids. Germline assignment: CDR1 SGHRS and CDR2 YFSETQ.

The V call is TRBV7-8, the J call TRBJ1-2; D unclear. V lost 4 bases and J 8 bases, leaving 23 bases between the germline ends. This CDR3 comprises 16 residues. The germline V gene encodes CDR1 SGHVS and CDR2 FQNEAQ. DNA for the CDR3: TGTGCCAGCAGCTCTAGCCTCGGGGATGCGGGCGAGGGCTACACCTTC. Translating gives CASSSSLGDAGEGYTF.

CDR3 sequence: CASSLRARFTEAFF. The CDR3 region has the DNA TGTGCCAGCAGTTTGAGGGCCCGTTTCACTGAAGCTTTCTTT. The chain links TRBV27 to TRBJ1-1; D not certain. From germline, CDR1 is MNHEY and CDR2 SMNVEV (reference sequence). V was clipped by 3 bases and J by 4 bases, with 12 bases between them. This CDR3 contains 14 residues.

V usage is TRBV7-2 and J usage is TRBJ2-3; 15 bases fit TRBD2. Germline V gene data show CDR1 as SGHTA and CDR2 as FQGNSA. This CDR3 has 19 amino acids. V was clipped by 1 base and J by 2 bases; unmatched bases: 7. CDR3 region: CASSLVRTSGGGFTDTQYF. CDR3 DNA: TGTGCCAGCAGCTTAGTCAGGACTAGCGGGGGGGGATTCACAGATACGCAGTATTTT.

This chain uses TRBV7-2 with TRBJ2-7, with unresolved D. From germline, CDR1 is SGHTA and CDR2 FQGNSA. CDR3 length equals 16 residues. The V end was cut by 1 base, the J end by 4 bases, with 17 bases between. CDR3 DNA sequence: TGTGCCAGCAGCTTAGATGCAGGCCGTGGGCCGTACGAGCAGTACTTC. The encoded protein is CASSLDAGRGPYEQYF.

This clone has more than one count but fewer than ten. The rearrangement joins TRBV4-2 to TRBJ1-1; D gene ambiguous. Deletions cut 0 bases from V and 3 bases from J, with 8 bases between. Germline loops: CDR1 LGHNA, CDR2 YNFKEQ. This CDR3 is built from 14 residues. The CDR3 coding sequence is TGTGCCAGCAGCCAAGATCCGCGGTACACTGAAGCTTTCTTT. Amino acids: CASSQDPRYTEAFF.

CDR3 sequence reads: CASSQEGSNRGGYTF. The CDR3 DNA sequence: TGTGCCAGCAGCCAAGAAGGGTCGAACAGGGGTGGCTACACCTTC. The chain carries TRBV3-1 (or the pseudogene TRBV3-2) and TRBJ1-2; 7 bases fit TRBD1. Germline V gives CDR1 LGHDT, CDR2 YNNKEL (reference sequence). The CDR3 covers 15 residues. Losses at the gene ends were 0 bases for V and 7 bases for J; bases not matched to a gene: 8.

CDR3 nucleotide sequence: TGTGCCAGCAGCCGAGAGCCAAAAGAGACCCAGTACTTC. This translates into CASSREPKETQYF. This sequence joins TRBV5-6 and TRBJ2-5; D is unclear. Germline V gene data show CDR1 as SGHDT and CDR2 as YYEEEE. The V end was cut by 4 bases, the J end by 3 bases, with 10 bases between. There are 13 residues in the CDR3.

The rearrangement uses TRBV30 and TRBJ1-4, with 10 bases that match TRBD1. The V and J ends lost 2 bases and 7 bases, in that order; junction bases with no gene match: 4. CDR1 is GTSNPN and CDR2 is SVGIG in the germline V gene (reference sequence). CDR3 length: 14 amino acids. The CDR3 sequence is CAWSPGTGVEKLFF. In DNA, the CDR3 is TGTGCCTGGAGTCCCGGGACAGGGGTTGAAAAACTGTTTTTT.

The rearrangement links TRBV6-5 to TRBJ2-1; weak D call: TRBD2 (5 bases). Germline V gene lookup returns CDR1 MNHEY and CDR2 SVGAGI. Between the trimmed V and J ends, which lost 2 bases and 9 bases, there was a span of 5 bases. This CDR3 contains 11 residues. The CDR3 loop reads CASSYRGEQFF. The CDR3 DNA follows: TGTGCCAGCAGTTACCGGGGTGAGCAGTTCTTC.

V and J are TRBV6-1 and TRBJ2-2, with D perhaps TRBD2 (5 bases). V gave up 4 bases and J gave up 0 bases, with 15 bases separating them. Germline V lookup: CDR1 MNHNS, CDR2 SASEGT. The length of the CDR3 is 17 residues. The CDR3 protein is CASSGNKDWANTGELFF. Here the CDR3 DNA reads TGTGCCAGCAGTGGAAATAAGGACTGGGCGAACACCGGGGAGCTGTTTTTT.